Following are 15 T cell receptor beta chains from one sample sequenced in a study of identical twins. A single record per CDR3 protein comes from TCRdb applying MiXCR to the 5' RACE reads. This sample has 15,000 to 20,000 distinct CDR3 sequences, with just under 70% found just once. Sequenced material: memory (CD45RO+) T cells sorted from blood. The receptors here all came from a woman aged 18-30 years in good health. This table probably holds off-target reads from a library built for another chain.

This clonotype was counted between two and nine times. V is TRBV7-8 and J is TRBJ2-3; 11 bases fit TRBD2. Unmatched junction bases numbered 7, after V lost 5 bases and J lost 6 bases. Germline CDR1 reads SGHVS; CDR2 reads FQNEAQ. The CDR3 contains 15 residues. CDR3 bases: TGTGCCAGCAGCCCACTGACTAGCGGGACCGATACGCAGTATTTT. Amino acid sequence: CASSPLTSGTDTQYF. Using reference TRBV7-8 and TRBJ2-3 for the parts outside the CDR3, the full variable domain is GAGVSQSPRYKVAKRGQDVALRCDPISGHVSLFWYQQALGQGPEFLTYFQNEAQLDKSGLPSDRFFAERPEGSVSTLKIQRTQQEDSAVYLCASSPLTSGTDTQYFGPGTRLTVL.

The rearrangement joins TRBV11-1 to TRBJ2-2; D is uncertain. Looked up from germline, CDR1 is SGHAT and CDR2 is FQDESV (reference sequence). This CDR3 spans 14 amino acids. V was trimmed by 3 bases and J by 5 bases, leaving 10 bases between them. CDR3 nucleotide sequence: TGTGCCAGCAGCTTGGGGATCCCGACCGGGGAGCTGTTTTTT. Its protein is CASSLGIPTGELFF.

This clonotype was observed a single time. The rearrangement joins TRBV6-2 or TRBV6-3 to TRBJ2-5; 7 nucleotides agree with TRBD1. This CDR3 has 14 residues. The V and J ends lost 7 bases and 10 bases, in that order; junction bases with no gene match: 15. The germline CDR1 and CDR2 sequences are MNHEY and SVGEGT. The CDR3 bases are TGTGCCAGCATGTACCGACCCAACCAGGGGGACCAGTACTTC. It yields the protein CASMYRPNQGDQYF.

The V gene is TRBV18, the J gene TRBJ1-1; D gene ambiguous. The ends were cut back, 6 bases at V and 7 bases at J, with 12 bases in the middle. The CDR3 has 12 amino acids. The V gene's germline CDR1 is KGHSH and CDR2 LQKENI. The chain's CDR3 is CASSESGVEAFF. CDR3 coding DNA: TGTGCCAGCTCCGAATCGGGTGTTGAAGCTTTCTTT.

This sequence joins TRBV18 and TRBJ2-7, with 10 bases fitting TRBD1. Trimming cost V 5 bases and J 0 bases; bases outside gene matches: 4. The CDR3 loop spans 15 amino acids. In germline, CDR1 is KGHSH, CDR2 LQKENI. The DNA for the CDR3 is TGTGCCAGCTCAGGGACAGGGGACCGCTCCTACGAGCAGTACTTC. Translation gives CASSGTGDRSYEQYF.

This clonotype was seen a few times. V usage is TRBV29-1 and J usage is TRBJ1-1; 7 bases map to TRBD1. V shed 3 bases and J 5 bases; nucleotides not matched to a gene: 6. This CDR3 has 13 amino acids. Germline CDR1 and CDR2: SQVTM and ANQGSEA. This chain's CDR3 is CSVDNYRGTEAFF. For the CDR3, the DNA is TGCAGCGTTGATAATTACAGGGGTACTGAAGCTTTCTTT.

This clonotype was seen a few times. J is TRBJ2-1 and V is TRBV4-2; D uncertain. The V gene's germline CDR1 is LGHNA and CDR2 YNFKEQ. V gave up 1 base and J gave up 0 bases, with 7 bases separating them. The CDR3 covers 15 residues. The DNA for the CDR3 is TGTGCCAGCAGCCAAGGCTGGAGCTCCTACAATGAGCAGTTCTTC. Translating gives CASSQGWSSYNEQFF.

V usage is TRBV15 and J usage is TRBJ2-3; D is ambiguous. CDR1 LNHNV and CDR2 YYDKDF come from the germline V gene (reference sequence). This CDR3 comprises 16 residues. The V end was cut by 1 base, the J end by 1 base, with 12 bases between. The CDR3 sequence is CATSRAAGQGTDTQYF. Here the CDR3 DNA reads TGTGCCACCAGCAGAGCCGCCGGCCAGGGCACAGATACGCAGTATTTT.

The rearrangement links TRBV11-2 to TRBJ1-6, with D perhaps TRBD1 (6 bases). This CDR3 is 16 amino acids long. V was clipped by 1 base and J by 8 bases, with 15 bases between them. Germline-derived CDR1 and CDR2 are SGHAT and FQNNGV. The CDR3 region is CASSLGGRGAYSPLHF. DNA for the CDR3: TGTGCCAGCAGCTTAGGTGGGCGGGGGGCTTATTCACCCCTCCACTTT.

The V and J genes are TRBV20-1 and TRBJ2-3; the D is unclear. The CDR3 is made up of 12 amino acids. Germline-derived CDR1 and CDR2 are DFQATT and SNEGSKA (reference sequence). V lost 2 bases to trimming and J lost 5 bases, with 8 bases between them. The CDR3 nucleotides are TGCAGTGCTAGACCAGACCGAGATACGCAGTATTTT. Translation: CSARPDRDTQYF.

The chain uses TRBV29-1 and TRBJ1-5; 7 bases agree with TRBD1. After removal of 5 bases from V and 3 bases from J, the junction contained 4 bases not matched to a gene. This CDR3 region has 13 residues. Germline V gene sequence: CDR1 SQVTM, CDR2 ANQGSEA. The CDR3 region is CSVLGQANQPQHF. DNA for the CDR3: TGCAGCGTTCTTGGACAGGCCAATCAGCCCCAGCATTTT.

The gene calls are TRBV5-1 and TRBJ2-3; a weak D match, TRBD2 (5 bases). The CDR3 runs to 15 residues. V lost 4 bases, J lost 2 bases, and 14 bases lay in between. Looked up from germline, CDR1 is SGHRS and CDR2 is YFSETQ. CDR3 nucleotide sequence: TGCGCCAGCAGCCCAGAGCGGAGCTCCACAGATACGCAGTATTTT. Protein: CASSPERSSTDTQYF. Looking up the rest from reference TRBV5-1 and TRBJ2-3 gives the full variable domain: KAGVTQTPRYLIKTRGQQVTLSCSPISGHRSVSWYQQTPGQGLQFLFEYFSETQRNKGNFPGRFSGRQFSNSRSEMNVSTLELGDSALYLCASSPERSSTDTQYFGPGTRLTVL.

The V and J genes are TRBV2 and TRBJ2-2; TRBD2 agrees at 13 bases. The CDR3 is made up of 16 amino acids. Losses at the gene ends were 6 bases for V and 5 bases for J; bases not matched to a gene: 6. Germline CDR1 is SNHLY and CDR2 is FYNNEI. CDR3 protein: CASSQTSGRGTGELFF. CDR3 DNA sequence: TGTGCCAGCAGCCAAACTAGCGGGAGGGGTACCGGGGAGCTGTTTTTT.

V usage is TRBV9 and J usage is TRBJ2-3, with D hard to call. The CDR3 is made up of 13 amino acids. Trimming removed 0 bases at V and 10 bases at J, with 12 bases between. Germline-derived CDR1 and CDR2 are SGDLS and YYNGEE. This CDR3 is CASSVVPKPPQYF. DNA of the CDR3: TGTGCCAGCAGCGTAGTGCCCAAACCCCCGCAGTATTTT.

The CDR3 is CASSPKAGAGNTIYF. The CDR3 coding sequence is TGTGCCAGCAGCCCGAAGGCAGGGGCTGGAAACACCATATATTTT. This chain connects TRBV7-2 to TRBJ1-3, with D tentatively TRBD1 (6 bases). Trimming stripped 5 bases from V and 2 bases from J, with 13 bases between. The CDR3 consists of 15 residues. CDR1 SGHTA and CDR2 FQGNSA come from the germline V gene.